Following are 18 T cell receptor beta chains from one sample sequenced in a study of blood T cell repertoires in COVID-19. Libraries were prepared by immunoSEQ multiplex PCR; TCRdb keeps only in-frame clonotypes and omits some of them. The sample includes about 280,000 clones, approximately 88% of them seen just once. Material: peripheral blood. These receptors were collected from a man between 50 and 59 years old with acute or convalescent COVID-19.

The J gene is TRBJ2-2, the V gene TRBV5-1; TRBD2 is a possible D gene (5 bases). With 0 bases removed from V and 8 bases from J, the gap between germline ends came to 11 bases. Germline assignment: CDR1 SGHRS and CDR2 YFSETQ. The CDR3 loop spans 14 amino acids. The CDR3 nucleotides read TGCGCCAGCAGCTTGGCGGCGGGCTCGGGGGAGCTGTTTTTT. This gives the protein CASSLAAGSGELFF. Combining the CDR3 with reference TRBV5-1 and TRBJ2-2 gives the whole variable domain KAGVTQTPRYLIKTRGQQVTLSCSPISGHRSVSWYQQTPGQGLQFLFEYFSETQRNKGNFPGRFSGRQFSNSRSEMNVSTLELGDSALYLCASSLAAGSGELFFGEGSRLTVL.

The chain carries TRBV6-5 and TRBJ2-3; 11 bases are a match to TRBD2. The CDR3 extends over 16 amino acids. V shed 4 bases, J shed 4 bases, and the junction held 7 bases outside the gene matches. Germline CDR1 reads MNHEY; CDR2 reads SVGAGI. This CDR3 is CASSSFLAGGPDTQYF. CDR3 coding DNA: TGTGCCAGCAGTTCATTCCTAGCGGGGGGCCCAGATACGCAGTATTTT.

The chain carries TRBV3-1 (or the pseudogene TRBV3-2) and TRBJ2-7, with 9 bases fitting TRBD2. In germline, CDR1 is LGHDT, CDR2 YNNKEL (reference sequence). Trimming took 1 base from V and 4 from J; bases not matched to a gene: 2. The CDR3 contains 14 residues. The DNA of the CDR3 is TGTGCCAGCAGCCAAGCTGGACTAGCGTACGAGCAGTACTTC. This gives the protein CASSQAGLAYEQYF.

The V call is TRBV15, the J call TRBJ1-5; unclear D gene. Germline V CDR1 and CDR2: LNHNV, YYDKDF (reference sequence). CDR3 size: 16 residues. The germline V and J ends were trimmed by 1 base and 0 bases, with 10 bases remaining between them. CDR3 sequence (DNA): TGTGCCACCAGCAGAGCCGCAGACTTTAGCAATCAGCCCCAGCATTTT. Translation: CATSRAADFSNQPQHF.

The V call is TRBV30, the J call TRBJ1-1; 9 bases fit TRBD1. The length of the CDR3 is 18 residues. After removal of 0 bases from V and 3 bases from J, the junction contained 14 bases not matched to a gene. Germline assignment: CDR1 GTSNPN and CDR2 SVGIG (reference sequence). This CDR3 reads CAWSVRGQGIKVYTEAFF. In nucleotides, the CDR3 is TGTGCCTGGAGTGTACGTGGACAGGGGATAAAGGTGTACACTGAAGCTTTCTTT.

The rearrangement uses TRBV10-1 and TRBJ2-2; D may be TRBD2 (5 bases). The germline V and J ends were trimmed by 3 bases and 3 bases, with 11 bases remaining between them. The CDR3 contains 15 residues. From germline, CDR1 is WNHNN and CDR2 SYGVQD (reference sequence). The CDR3 nucleotides are TGCGCCAGCAGTGATCGCCGGGGATACACCGGGGAGCTGTTTTTT. Its translation is CASSDRRGYTGELFF.

V usage is TRBV5-1 and J usage is TRBJ2-5, with 10 bases that match TRBD2. The CDR3 runs 16 residues. CDR1 and CDR2 (germline): SGHRS, YFSETQ. Losses at the gene ends were 2 bases for V and 4 bases for J; bases not matched to a gene: 8. CDR3 region: CASSLAGGLGRETQYF. CDR3 nucleotides: TGCGCCAGCAGCTTAGCGGGGGGGCTCGGTAGAGAGACCCAGTACTTC.

V usage is TRBV6-5 and J usage is TRBJ2-7, with TRBD1 matching 10 bases. The CDR3 is 15 residues long. Unmatched junction bases numbered 4, after V lost 0 bases and J lost 5 bases. In germline, CDR1 is MNHEY, CDR2 SVGAGI. This chain's CDR3 is CASSYSTGGRNEQYF. Written as DNA, the CDR3 is TGTGCCAGCAGTTACTCGACAGGGGGCCGGAACGAGCAGTACTTC.

The chain has TRBV9 and TRBJ2-5, with 10 bases that match TRBD2. Germline V gives CDR1 SGDLS, CDR2 YYNGEE. The CDR3 totals 17 residues. V shed 1 base and J 1 base; nucleotides not matched to a gene: 7. Written as DNA, the CDR3 is TGTGCCAGCAGCGTAAATCGGCCTAGCGGGGGCCAAGAGACCCAGTACTTC. Its translation: CASSVNRPSGGQETQYF.

V is TRBV5-8 and J is TRBJ1-3; perhaps TRBD1 as D (6 bases). Germline values: CDR1 SGHTS, CDR2 YDEGEE. The V end was cut by 3 bases, the J end by 8 bases, with 15 bases between. There are 14 residues in the CDR3. The CDR3 protein is CASSSSQGKHTIYF. CDR3 sequence (DNA): TGTGCCAGCAGCTCCAGCCAGGGGAAACACACCATATATTTT.

The chain is built from TRBV14 and TRBJ1-1, with 10 bases fitting TRBD1. Germline V gives CDR1 SGHDN, CDR2 FVKESK. The V and J ends lost 3 bases and 11 bases, in that order; junction bases with no gene match: 3. The CDR3 runs to 12 residues. In DNA form, the CDR3 reads TGTGCCAGCAGCCAGACAGGGGGCTGGGCTTTCTTT. Translation gives CASSQTGGWAFF.

DNA of the CDR3: TGCGCCAGCAGTCAATCCGGTGAGCAGTTCTTC. Residues: CASSQSGEQFF. V usage is TRBV23-1 and J usage is TRBJ2-1; D is uncertain. TRBV23-1 is designated an ORF whose function remains uncertain. Between the trimmed V and J ends, which lost 0 bases and 9 bases, there was a span of 3 bases. There are 11 residues in the CDR3.

The CDR3 here is CASSVEGLRNQPQHF. The CDR3 nucleotides are TGTGCCAGCAGCGTAGAGGGGCTTCGCAATCAGCCCCAGCATTTT. V usage is TRBV9 and J usage is TRBJ1-5, with D possibly matching TRBD1 (5 bases). The V gene's germline CDR1 is SGDLS and CDR2 YYNGEE. V dropped 0 bases and J dropped 2 bases, with 9 bases sitting between them. CDR3 length equals 15 residues.

The V and J genes are TRBV30 and TRBJ2-1, with 7 nucleotides matching TRBD1. V trimming: 6 bases; J trimming: 7 bases; junction bases outside the gene matches: 6. CDR3 length equals 12 residues. Germline CDR1 GTSNPN, CDR2 SVGIG (reference sequence). CDR3 nucleotides: TGTGCCTGTGACAGGGAAGATAATGAGCAGTTCTTC. It codes for CACDREDNEQFF.

The V gene is TRBV5-4, the J gene TRBJ1-2, with a weak D call TRBD1 (5 bases). CDR1 is SGHNT, CDR2 YYREEE, per germline (reference sequence). CDR3 length: 14 amino acids. With 0 bases removed from V and 5 bases from J, the gap between germline ends came to 11 bases. The CDR3 protein is CASSLVGPLYGYTF. The CDR3 region has the DNA TGTGCCAGCAGCTTGGTGGGGCCACTATATGGCTACACCTTC. Using reference TRBV5-4 and TRBJ1-2 for the parts outside the CDR3, the full variable domain is ETGVTQSPTHLIKTRGQQVTLRCSSQSGHNTVSWYQQALGQGPQFIFQYYREEENGRGNFPPRFSGLQFPNYSSELNVNALELDDSALYLCASSLVGPLYGYTFGSGTRLTVV.

The chain combines TRBV3-1 (or the pseudogene TRBV3-2) with TRBJ1-6; 7 bases fit TRBD1. The CDR3 covers 14 residues. The V and J ends lost 4 bases and 8 bases, in that order; junction bases with no gene match: 5. Germline lookup yields CDR1 LGHDT and CDR2 YNNKEL (reference sequence). This CDR3 reads CASSPSQGDSPLHF. The CDR3 DNA is TGTGCCAGCAGCCCCAGCCAGGGGGATTCACCCCTCCACTTT.

The rearrangement joins TRBV5-1 to TRBJ2-5; 8 bases align to TRBD1. The germline CDR1 and CDR2 sequences are SGHRS and YFSETQ. The CDR3 totals 15 residues. J gave up 5 bases and V 0 bases, and 6 bases lay outside the gene matches. CDR3 DNA sequence: TGCGCCAGCAGCTTGGGACAGGGGCGGGTGGAGACCCAGTACTTC. Encoded protein: CASSLGQGRVETQYF. Based on the CDR3 plus reference TRBV5-1 and TRBJ2-5, the full variable domain is KAGVTQTPRYLIKTRGQQVTLSCSPISGHRSVSWYQQTPGQGLQFLFEYFSETQRNKGNFPGRFSGRQFSNSRSEMNVSTLELGDSALYLCASSLGQGRVETQYFGPGTRLLVL.

Here the CDR3 reads CASNGGGTVPLEQYF. As DNA, the CDR3 is TGTGCCAGTAATGGTGGAGGGACGGTTCCTCTCGAGCAGTACTTC. The rearrangement uses TRBV19 and TRBJ2-7; possibly TRBD2 for D (6 bases). This CDR3 contains 15 residues. V was shortened by 7 bases and J by 6 bases, with 22 bases between the two germline ends. Germline V CDR1 and CDR2: LNHDA, SQIVND (reference sequence).